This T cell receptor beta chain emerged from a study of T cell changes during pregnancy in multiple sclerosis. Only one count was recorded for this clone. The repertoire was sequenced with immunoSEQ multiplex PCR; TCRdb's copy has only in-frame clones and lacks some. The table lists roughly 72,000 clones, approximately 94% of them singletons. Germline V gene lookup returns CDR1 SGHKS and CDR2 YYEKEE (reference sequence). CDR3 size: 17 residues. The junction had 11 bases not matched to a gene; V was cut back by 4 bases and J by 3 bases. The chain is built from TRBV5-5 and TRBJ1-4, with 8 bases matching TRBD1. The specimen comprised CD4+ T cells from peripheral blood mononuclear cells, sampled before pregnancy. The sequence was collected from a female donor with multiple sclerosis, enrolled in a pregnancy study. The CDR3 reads CASSAYRGGLANEKLFF. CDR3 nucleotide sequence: TGTGCCAGCAGCGCATACAGGGGGGGTCTTGCTAATGAAAAACTGTTTTTT.